This entry features one TCR beta chain sequence. Its antigen remains undetermined. Base qualities are missing; no much larger clone stands one base away. V and J are truncated by 3 bases and 4 bases respectively, leaving an intervening sequence of 13 bases. The germline V gene provides CDR1 SGHTA and CDR2 FQGNSA. The CDR3 has 15 amino acids, counting the end cysteine and phenylalanine. Only the CDR3 part of the read is kept: 45 bases, read in frame from the first base. This sample was taken from a study of radiotherapy plus CTLA-4 blockade in lung cancer (dated by TCRdb to 2016 to 2019). About the study as a whole: Objective responses occurred in roughly a sixth of enrolled patients, and about 33% achieved disease control.

The study tested focal radiation therapy combined with CTLA-4 blockade (ipilimumab) in patients with chemo-refractory metastatic non-small-cell lung cancer. Study-wide conclusions, independent of this receptor: After treatment with radiotherapy and ipilimumab, TCR clones that originated in tumors expanded in peripheral blood. Early dynamic changes in blood T cell clones, together with increased serum interferon-beta after radiation, were reported as the strongest predictors of response.

The library was built by means of the immunoSEQ multiplex PCR assay. TCRdb's version of the immuneACCESS table is confined to in-frame rearrangements and falls short of the full clone set. An unresolved V gene accounts for under half of the shortfall where checked; the remainder is of unknown origin. The sample data list approximately 89,000 clones, and about 79% of these were observed just once. The ten largest make up 3.5% to 4.5% of the sample. This receptor was identified in a human donor with non-small cell lung cancer who had a partial response to radiotherapy plus ipilimumab. Some clones in this sample may be carry-over from other donors' samples. The source was peripheral blood, collected from a patient treated with radiotherapy plus ipilimumab. The chain couples TRBV7-2 to TRBJ2-1; TRBD2 is perhaps the D gene, given 5 matching bases. The CDR3 sequence is CASSFRVRGYNEQFF. In nucleotide form, the sequence is TGTGCCAGCAGCTTTCGCGTCCGGGGTTACAATGAGCAGTTCTTC.